Presented here are 2 T cell receptor beta chains from one specimen sequenced in a study of control samples from healthy donors and cancer patients. Assay used: immunoSEQ multiplex PCR; TCRdb lists only in-frame clones, some missing. The data show about 89,000 clones, with around nine tenths seen just once and roughly 21% held by the top ten. The sequencing sample was made of blood. These receptors all stem from a man younger than 45 in good health.

The chain combines TRBV3-1 (or the pseudogene TRBV3-2) with TRBJ1-1; TRBD1 aligns across 8 bases. Trimming at V came to 0 bases and at J to 1 base, leaving 4 bases not matched to a gene. The CDR3 is made up of 16 amino acids. CDR1 is LGHDT, CDR2 YNNKEL, per germline (reference sequence). This chain's CDR3 is CASSQDMGTGNTEAFF. The CDR3 DNA reads as TGTGCCAGCAGCCAAGATATGGGGACAGGGAACACTGAAGCTTTCTTT.

This chain uses TRBV3-1 (or the pseudogene TRBV3-2) with TRBJ2-7, with D unresolved. The CDR3 runs 13 residues. Germline loops: CDR1 LGHDT, CDR2 YNNKEL (reference sequence). The CDR3 is CASSKEPGYEQYV. The CDR3 DNA follows: TGTGCCAGCAGCAAAGAGCCGGGCTACGAGCAGTACGTC.